Below, one T cell receptor (beta chain) is given with its context. Its antigen is unknown. This CDR3 is missing its conserved last phenylalanine or tryptophan, likely due to a read error. The limits of the CDR3 on the DNA are not certain, so only TCRdb's listed CDR3 is given. A modified ARM-PCR protocol with three rounds of nested PCR amplified TCRbeta. TCRdb reprocessed the multiplex PCR reads via MiXCR and lists one record per CDR3 protein. The repertoire consists of fewer than 100,000 distinct CDR3 sequences, with 72% occurring once and the leading ten covering 8.5% to 10%. CDR1 is SGHAT, CDR2 FQDESV, per germline (reference sequence). The CDR3 spans 16 amino acids, including both terminal residues. RNA was extracted from bulk tissue without any cell sorting. This specimen belongs to a study of tumor and adjacent non-tumor tissue in lung cancer. The study, taken as a whole, reports: Compared with tumor, normal lung showed significantly lower TCR diversity. Tumor repertoires had a smaller top 100 clone share than normal lung.

The chain recombines TRBV11-1 with TRBJ1-1; the D call of TRBD1 is as the table states it, not checked on the DNA. The receptor's source is a woman aged 35 to 49 with non-small cell lung cancer. The sequenced sample consisted of lung tumor tissue. The CDR3 protein is CASSLMGGSVNTEASY.